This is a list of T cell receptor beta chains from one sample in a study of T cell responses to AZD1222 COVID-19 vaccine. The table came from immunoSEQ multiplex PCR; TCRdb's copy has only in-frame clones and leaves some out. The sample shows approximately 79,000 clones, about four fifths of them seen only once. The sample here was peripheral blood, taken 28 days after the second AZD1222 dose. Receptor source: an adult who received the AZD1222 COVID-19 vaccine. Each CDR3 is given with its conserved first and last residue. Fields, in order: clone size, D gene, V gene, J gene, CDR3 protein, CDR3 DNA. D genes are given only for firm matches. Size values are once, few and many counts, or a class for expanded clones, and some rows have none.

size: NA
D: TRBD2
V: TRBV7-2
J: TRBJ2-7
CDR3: CASSLETSGRLGEQYF
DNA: TGTGCCAGCAGCTTAGAAACTAGCGGGAGGTTGGGGGAGCAGTACTTC

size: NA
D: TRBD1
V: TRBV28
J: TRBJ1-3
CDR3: CASSFRQGPGNTIYF
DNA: TGTGCCAGCAGTTTTCGACAGGGGCCAGGAAACACCATATATTTT

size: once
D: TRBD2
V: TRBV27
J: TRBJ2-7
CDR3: CAGPYPGGSYEQYF
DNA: TGTGCCGGACCTTACCCGGGAGGTTCCTACGAGCAGTACTTC

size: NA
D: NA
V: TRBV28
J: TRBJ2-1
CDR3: CASSLGQMYEQFF
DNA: TGTGCCAGCAGTTTGGGCCAAATGTATGAGCAGTTCTTC

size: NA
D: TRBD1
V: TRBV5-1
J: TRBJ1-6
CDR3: CASARTGGNNSPLHF
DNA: TGCGCCAGCGCGAGGACAGGGGGCAATAATTCACCCCTCCACTTT

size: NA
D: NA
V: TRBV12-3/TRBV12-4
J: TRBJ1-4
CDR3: CASSGTTGTGLFF
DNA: TGTGCCAGCAGTGGGACCACAGGGACTGGACTGTTTTTT

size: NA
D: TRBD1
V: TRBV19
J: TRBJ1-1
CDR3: CASSISGTGHTEAFF
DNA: TGTGCCAGTAGTATATCTGGGACAGGGCACACTGAAGCTTTCTTT

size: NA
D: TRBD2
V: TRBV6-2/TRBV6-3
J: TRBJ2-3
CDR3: CASSYPTGTSGRVTQYF
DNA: TGTGCCAGCAGTTACCCCACCGGGACTAGCGGGAGAGTAACGCAGTATTTT

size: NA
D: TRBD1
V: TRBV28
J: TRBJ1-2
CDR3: CASSLPQGGSYGYTF
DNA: TGTGCCAGCAGTTTACCCCAGGGGGGGAGCTATGGCTACACCTTC

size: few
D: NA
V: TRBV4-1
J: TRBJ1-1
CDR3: CASSQAGRRGGTEAFF
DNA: TGCGCCAGCAGCCAAGCCGGTCGCAGGGGAGGCACTGAAGCTTTCTTT

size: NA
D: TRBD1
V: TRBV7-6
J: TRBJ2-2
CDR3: CASSLTETGGSTGELFF
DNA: TGTGCCAGCAGCTTAACAGAGACAGGGGGTAGCACCGGGGAGCTGTTTTTT

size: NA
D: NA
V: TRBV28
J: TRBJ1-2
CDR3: CASSFGGRATYGYTF
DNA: TGTGCCAGCAGTTTTGGGGGGAGGGCTACCTATGGCTACACCTTC

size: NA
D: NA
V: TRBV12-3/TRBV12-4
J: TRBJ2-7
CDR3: CASGVSAYEQYF
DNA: TGTGCCAGCGGGGTTAGCGCTTACGAGCAGTACTTC

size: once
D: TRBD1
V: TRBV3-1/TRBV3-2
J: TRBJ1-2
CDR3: CASSQEGSTGRFKGYTF
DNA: TGTGCCAGCAGCCAAGAAGGATCGACAGGGAGGTTTAAAGGCTACACCTTC

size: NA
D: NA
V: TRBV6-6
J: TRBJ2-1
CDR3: CASSYRQEYNEQFF
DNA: TGTGCCAGCAGTTACCGTCAGGAGTACAATGAGCAGTTCTTC

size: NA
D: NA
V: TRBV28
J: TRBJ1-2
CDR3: CASSLGPRVYTF
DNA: TGTGCCAGCAGTTTAGGGCCCCGGGTCTACACCTTC

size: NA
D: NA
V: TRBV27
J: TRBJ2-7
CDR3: CASSFNLAYEQYF
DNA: TGTGCCAGCAGTTTCAACTTAGCCTACGAGCAGTACTTC

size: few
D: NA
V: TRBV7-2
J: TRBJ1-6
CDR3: CASGDVRIISPLHF
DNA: TGTGCCAGCGGGGACGTAAGAATAATTTCACCCCTCCACTTT